The 27 T cell receptor beta chains below come from one sample, sequenced in a study of prognosis after radiotherapy for stage I lung cancer. Multiplex PCR, run in two rounds, amplified TCR beta CDR3 from genomic DNA. First-round PCR used primers specific to each TRBV and TRBJ gene. TCRdb used MiXCR to reprocess the multiplex PCR reads, holding one entry per CDR3 protein. The table shows roughly 23,000 distinct CDR3 sequences, with around 42% occurring only once. The specimen was PBMCs, collected before or after stereotactic body radiation therapy (not recorded which). Receptors were obtained from a donor over 45 with non-small cell lung cancer.

The chain uses TRBV7-3 and TRBJ2-1; perhaps D is TRBD1 or TRBD2 (5 bases each). The CDR3 covers 15 residues. Trimming pared 4 bases from V and 1 base from J, leaving 11 bases between. Per the germline V gene, CDR1 is SGHTA and CDR2 is FQGTGA. The CDR3 reads CASSSGTGSYNEQFF. The CDR3 nucleotides are TGTGCCAGCAGCTCGGGGACCGGATCCTACAATGAGCAGTTCTTC.

Remarks on this clonotype: Relative to the germline gene, one junction end is altered; a read error may explain this. The chain recombines TRBV6-6 with TRBJ1-5; D is unclear. In germline, CDR1 is MNHNY, CDR2 SVGAGI (reference sequence). The CDR3 runs 15 residues. The CDR3 loop reads CASSYSMVAHQPHHF. CDR3 coding DNA: TGTGCCAGCAGTTACTCGATGGTCGCTCATCAGCCCCATCATTTT.

The genes are TRBV6-2 or TRBV6-3 and TRBJ2-1; D ambiguous. The length of the CDR3 is 14 residues. The V gene lost 0 bases and the J gene lost 3 bases, with 6 bases spanning the gap. CDR1 is MNHEY and CDR2 is SVGEGT in the germline V gene. The CDR3, as DNA: TGTGCCAGCAGTTACTCTAGGAGCTACAATGAGCAGTTCTTC. Translated, it gives CASSYSRSYNEQFF.

The chain employs TRBV7-6 and TRBJ2-1, with D maybe TRBD1 (9 bases). The CDR3 extends over 17 amino acids. CDR1 is SGHVS and CDR2 is FNYEAQ in the germline V gene. The V and J ends lost 5 bases and 5 bases respectively, with 22 bases between them. The CDR3 spells CASSPLRGDRENNEQFF. The CDR3 region has the DNA TGTGCCAGCAGCCCCCTGCGGGGGGACAGGGAGAACAATGAGCAGTTCTTC.

About this clonotype itself: Given a much more abundant clone one base away, this may be a read error. V is TRBV24-1 and J is TRBJ2-5, with D hard to call. This CDR3 comprises 16 residues. Germline CDR1 reads KGHDR; CDR2 reads SFDVKD. The CDR3 here is CAASDPSIYPQETQYF. In DNA form, the CDR3 reads TGTGCCGCCAGTGATCCATCGATTTACCCACAAGAGACCCAGTACTTC.

This clonotype was seen repeatedly, ten times or more. The rearrangement links TRBV11-3 to TRBJ1-3, with D unclear. V lost 5 bases, J lost 4 bases, and 9 bases lay in between. Looked up from germline, CDR1 is SGHNT and CDR2 is YENEEA. The CDR3 spans 13 residues. The CDR3 nucleotides are TGTGCCAGCAGCCTCGTGGGCGGAAACACCATATATTTT. It translates to CASSLVGGNTIYF.

The rearrangement joins TRBV5-1 to TRBJ1-2; D unresolved. The CDR3 spans 16 residues. CDR1 SGHRS and CDR2 YFSETQ come from the germline V gene. Trimming took 0 bases from V and 2 from J, leaving 14 bases between them. CDR3 amino acids: CASSLGPSMWNYGYTF. Written as DNA, the CDR3 is TGCGCCAGCAGCTTGGGCCCCTCCATGTGGAACTATGGCTACACCTTC.

This clonotype was found a few times. This sequence may be a read error, since a much larger clone differs from it by one base. The rearrangement uses TRBV7-2 and TRBJ2-5; D is unresolved. The CDR3 consists of 16 residues. Germline V gene sequence: CDR1 SGHTA, CDR2 FQGNSA. V was trimmed by 2 bases and J by 3 bases, leaving 16 bases between them. The CDR3 sequence: CASSLLSPPREETQYF. In DNA form, the CDR3 reads TGTGCCAGCAGCTTATTGTCGCCCCCGAGAGAAGAGACCCAGTACTTC.

V gene TRBV6-1 combines with J gene TRBJ2-7, with a possible D match to TRBD1 (5 bases). With 5 bases removed from V and 8 bases from J, the gap between germline ends came to 16 bases. The CDR3 covers 13 residues. The germline gives CDR1 MNHNS, CDR2 SASEGT. CDR3 nucleotide sequence: TGTGCCAGCAGTCTAGGGGCCCCGTTGCAGCAGTACTTC. Translation: CASSLGAPLQQYF.

V is TRBV20-1 and J is TRBJ2-3, with TRBD2 identical over 9 bases. J gave up 1 base and V 6 bases, and 14 bases lay outside the gene matches. CDR1 is DFQATT, CDR2 SNEGSKA, per germline (reference sequence). The CDR3 totals 17 residues. This CDR3 is CSADALLAGEGTDTQYF. CDR3 bases: TGCAGTGCCGACGCGCTTTTAGCGGGAGAAGGCACAGATACGCAGTATTTT.

This clonotype was counted ten times or more. It may be a read error: a sequence one base away is much more abundant. The chain carries TRBV6-1 and TRBJ2-1, with D perhaps TRBD1 (6 bases). Germline values: CDR1 MNHNS, CDR2 SASEGT. The V and J ends lost 5 bases and 4 bases respectively, with 12 bases between them. The CDR3 is 14 amino acids. CDR3 sequence reads: CASSPSGAYNEQFF. CDR3 nucleotide sequence: TGTGCCAGCAGTCCCTCAGGGGCATACAATGAGCAGTTCTTC.

On this clonotype: This likely reflects a read error, since a far larger clone is one base away. V gene TRBV6-2 or TRBV6-3 combines with J gene TRBJ1-1; D perhaps matches TRBD1 (6 bases). The CDR3 is made up of 16 amino acids. Germline V gene lookup returns CDR1 MNHEY and CDR2 SVGEGT. V was pared by 6 bases and J by 5 bases, with 22 bases between. Written as DNA, the CDR3 is TGTGCCAGCAGCAGTGGCAGGGGATCGCCCTATACTGAAGCTTTCTTT. Amino acid sequence: CASSSGRGSPYTEAFF.

The rearrangement links TRBV30 to TRBJ2-3; a possible D gene is TRBD2 (6 bases). The CDR3 extends over 15 amino acids. CDR1 and CDR2 from the germline V gene are GTSNPN and SVGIG (reference sequence). V was cut by 0 bases and J by 0 bases, with 10 bases left in between. The CDR3, as DNA: TGTGCCTGGAGTGTGGGGGGACCTAGCACAGATACGCAGTATTTT. This encodes CAWSVGGPSTDTQYF.

The chain couples TRBV12-3 or TRBV12-4 to TRBJ1-2; 7 nucleotides line up with TRBD1. The CDR3 runs 12 residues. J gave up 9 bases and V 5 bases, and 6 bases lay outside the gene matches. The CDR3: CASSKTGYCYTF. The DNA for the CDR3 is TGTGCCAGCAGTAAGACAGGGTATTGCTACACCTTC.

This clonotype has a count of ten or more. The chain links TRBV19 to TRBJ1-4; unclear D gene. CDR3 length equals 15 residues. Trimming stripped 3 bases from V and 1 base from J, with 9 bases between. Germline loops: CDR1 LNHDA, CDR2 SQIVND (reference sequence). CDR3 region: CASSMDGRTNEKLFF. DNA for the CDR3: TGTGCCAGTAGTATGGACGGACGAACTAATGAAAAACTGTTTTTT.

This clonotype was recorded many times. The V and J genes are TRBV5-1 and TRBJ2-1, with TRBD2 matching over 7 bases. Germline assignment: CDR1 SGHRS and CDR2 YFSETQ. The CDR3 runs to 14 residues. Trimming took 5 bases from V and 5 from J; bases not matched to a gene: 7. DNA for the CDR3: TGCGCCAGCAGTGGTAGCGGGCGTAACAATGAGCAGTTCTTC. Residues: CASSGSGRNNEQFF.

The sample holds many counts of this clonotype. V and J are TRBV6-2 or TRBV6-3 and TRBJ2-5; D is uncertain. Trimming removed 2 bases from V and 1 base from J, with 8 bases in between. The CDR3 covers 14 residues. The germline gives CDR1 MNHEY, CDR2 SVGEGT. CDR3 sequence (DNA): TGTGCCAGCAGTTACCTGGACCCCCAAGAGACCCAGTACTTC. This gives the protein CASSYLDPQETQYF.

On this clonotype itself: A much larger clone is a single base away; this may be a read error. In nucleotides, the CDR3 is TGTGCCAGCTCACAACCGGGTCAAAGGCTGGATACGCAGTATTTT. It encodes CASSQPGQRLDTQYF. The V call is TRBV7-8, the J call TRBJ2-3; D not certain. V lost 8 bases and J lost 6, with 21 bases in between. Germline CDR1 is SGHVS and CDR2 is FQNEAQ. This CDR3 is built from 15 residues.

The chain employs TRBV30 and TRBJ2-2; TRBD2 might be the D (6 bases). Germline CDR1 and CDR2: GTSNPN and SVGIG (reference sequence). The V gene lost 2 bases and the J gene lost 7 bases, with 17 bases spanning the gap. The CDR3 length is 15 residues. The CDR3 region has the DNA TGTGCCTGGAGTCGTACGATCGGGGGTGGCGGGGAGCTGTTTTTT. Its protein is CAWSRTIGGGGELFF.

A few counts support this clonotype. A far more abundant clone sits one base away, making this likely a read error. CDR3 DNA sequence: TGTGCCAGCAAAACGGGAGAAGCCGTGGAGCTGTTTTTT. Amino acid sequence: CASKTGEAVELFF. The chain carries TRBV6-5 and TRBJ2-2, with D possibly matching TRBD2 (6 bases). V lost 7 bases and J 10 bases, leaving 16 bases between the germline ends. CDR1 and CDR2 from the germline V gene are MNHEY and SVGAGI. The CDR3 totals 13 residues.

The rearrangement links TRBV20-1 to TRBJ2-5; no firm D call. The germline V gene has CDR1 DFQATT and CDR2 SNEGSKA (reference sequence). The CDR3 spans 13 residues. V was cut by 0 bases and J by 3 bases, with 8 bases left in between. CDR3 sequence reads: CSARDGRKETQYF. In DNA, the CDR3 is TGCAGTGCTAGAGATGGCAGAAAAGAGACCCAGTACTTC.

This clonotype came up many times. The junction and the germline gene differ at one end; a read error may be behind it. The chain recombines TRBV7-8 with TRBJ2-7; no reliable D call. CDR1 is SGHVS, CDR2 FQNEAQ, per germline. The CDR3 is 14 residues long. The DNA of the CDR3 is TGTACCAGCAGCCCGGACCGAAACTCCTACGAGCAGTACTTC. It codes for CTSSPDRNSYEQYF. The complete variable domain, with remaining parts taken from reference TRBV7-8 and TRBJ2-7, reads GAGVSQSPRYKVAKRGQDVALRCDPISGHVSLFWYQQALGQGPEFLTYFQNEAQLDKSGLPSDRFFAERPEGSVSTLKIQRTQQEDSAVYLCTSSPDRNSYEQYFGPGTRLTVT.

This clonotype occurred many times. The rearrangement uses TRBV6-5 and TRBJ1-5, with D hard to call. CDR3 length equals 15 residues. V lost 0 bases to trimming and J lost 5 bases, with 11 bases between them. Germline V lookup: CDR1 MNHEY, CDR2 SVGAGI. CDR3 region: CASSYSMVVHQPQHF. The CDR3 bases are TGTGCCAGCAGTTACTCGATGGTCGTTCATCAGCCCCAGCATTTT.

This clonotype was counted many times. The chain uses TRBV5-5 and TRBJ2-3; D is uncertain. Germline V CDR1 and CDR2: SGHKS, YYEKEE (reference sequence). The CDR3 has 13 amino acids. Trimming cost V 1 base and J 7 bases, with 10 bases left between them. DNA of the CDR3: TGTGCCAGCAGCTTGCCCTTAGGGAATACGCAGTATTTT. Its protein is CASSLPLGNTQYF.

This chain joins TRBV6-2 or TRBV6-3 and TRBJ2-7; unclear D gene. This CDR3 region has 11 residues. Trimming pared 6 bases from V and 6 bases from J, leaving 9 bases between. Germline lookup yields CDR1 MNHEY and CDR2 SVGEGT. The CDR3 nucleotides are TGTGCCAGCAGGGGCAGCGCCGAGCAGTACTTC. Translating it yields CASRGSAEQYF.

The genes are TRBV18 and TRBJ2-7; tentatively, D is TRBD2 (6 bases). Per germline, CDR1 KGHSH and CDR2 LQKENI. V was shortened by 6 bases and J by 2 bases, with 11 bases between the two germline ends. This CDR3 is 13 amino acids long. The CDR3 is CASSPSVPYEQYF. The CDR3 coding sequence is TGTGCCAGCTCTCCTAGCGTCCCCTACGAGCAGTACTTC.

On this clonotype itself: Relative to the germline gene, one junction end is altered; a read error may explain this. The chain employs TRBV6-2 or TRBV6-3 and TRBJ1-2, with D perhaps matching TRBD1 (6 bases). The CDR3 consists of 12 residues. The V gene's germline CDR1 is MNHEY and CDR2 SVGEGT. The CDR3 spells CANSGGLGGYTF. The DNA for the CDR3 is TGTGCCAACAGTGGGGGCCTGGGGGGCTACACTTTC.